The T cell receptor (beta chain) described here comes from a study of T cell responses to AZD1222 COVID-19 vaccine. Regarding the study as a whole: Vaccination with two AZD1222 doses was followed by a rise in Spike-specific TCR breadth and depth. Sampling captured repertoires only after the peak T cell response. Donors were largely white British and mainly female; clonal diversity was possibly underestimated. Only a handful of people who got AZD1222 tested seropositive at baseline.

Of note for this clone: The antigen remains unidentified.

Sequencing was performed with immunoSEQ multiplex PCR; in TCRdb, only in-frame clones are kept and a portion is missing. Of over 65,000 clones listed, about 90% were seen once; the top ten hold around 7.1%. The specimen comprised peripheral blood, sampled on day 0 of MenACWY control vaccination. This sequence originates from an adult in good health.

CDR3: CASSYSQGFGSPLHF. The CDR3 nucleotides are TGTGCCAGCAGTTACTCGCAGGGTTTCGGTTCACCCCTCCACTTT. This chain links TRBV6-5 with TRBJ1-6; the D gene is possibly TRBD1 (5 bases). V was pared by 0 bases and J by 9 bases, with 12 bases between. This CDR3 is built from 15 residues. Germline V CDR1 and CDR2: MNHEY, SVGAGI.